Included here is one T cell receptor beta chain sequence, with context. Its specificity is unknown. Losses at the gene ends were 2 bases for V and 2 bases for J; bases not matched to a gene: 0. CDR1 MNHNS and CDR2 SASEGT come from the germline V gene. This CDR3 is 14 amino acids long. This entry comes from a study of cytomegalovirus exposure and HLA in healthy donors. Study background: Out of 150 million to 200 million T cells, an earlier analysis found about 100 million unique TCR beta sequences in total. The study's findings and limits: Roughly even sequencing depth across donors was the assumption behind the presence/absence analyses. A prior analysis recorded that most TCR beta V segments were productive about 90% or about 30% of the time. Specificity of a few CMV-associated chains for CMV antigens was verified in vitro.

The PCR had 60 Vbeta and 13 Jbeta primers. The data were produced by immunoSEQ multiplex PCR, yet TCRdb's version contains in-frame clones alone and is incomplete. This sample has some 120,000 clones, with roughly 80% found just once. The source is a woman in her 40s in good health and CMV-seronegative. Source material: PBMCs. J is TRBJ2-1 and V is TRBV6-1, with 7 bases identical to TRBD2. The CDR3 loop is CASSEREAYNEQFF. In DNA form, the CDR3 reads TGTGCCAGCAGTGAACGGGAGGCCTACAATGAGCAGTTCTTC.